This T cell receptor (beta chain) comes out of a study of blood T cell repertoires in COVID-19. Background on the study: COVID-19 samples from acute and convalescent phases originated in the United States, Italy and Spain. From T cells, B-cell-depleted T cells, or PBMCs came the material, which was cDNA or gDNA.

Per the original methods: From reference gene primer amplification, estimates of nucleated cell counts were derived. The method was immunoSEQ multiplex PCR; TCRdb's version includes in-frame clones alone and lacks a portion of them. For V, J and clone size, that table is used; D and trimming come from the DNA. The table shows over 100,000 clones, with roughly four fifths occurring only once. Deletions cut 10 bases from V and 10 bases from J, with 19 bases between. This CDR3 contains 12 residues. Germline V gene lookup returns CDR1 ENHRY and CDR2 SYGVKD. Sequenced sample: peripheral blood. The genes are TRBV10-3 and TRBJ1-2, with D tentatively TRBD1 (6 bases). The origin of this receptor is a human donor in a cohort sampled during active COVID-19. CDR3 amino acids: CANKGAGAAYTF. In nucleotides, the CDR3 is TGTGCCAACAAAGGAGCAGGGGCCGCCTACACCTTC.